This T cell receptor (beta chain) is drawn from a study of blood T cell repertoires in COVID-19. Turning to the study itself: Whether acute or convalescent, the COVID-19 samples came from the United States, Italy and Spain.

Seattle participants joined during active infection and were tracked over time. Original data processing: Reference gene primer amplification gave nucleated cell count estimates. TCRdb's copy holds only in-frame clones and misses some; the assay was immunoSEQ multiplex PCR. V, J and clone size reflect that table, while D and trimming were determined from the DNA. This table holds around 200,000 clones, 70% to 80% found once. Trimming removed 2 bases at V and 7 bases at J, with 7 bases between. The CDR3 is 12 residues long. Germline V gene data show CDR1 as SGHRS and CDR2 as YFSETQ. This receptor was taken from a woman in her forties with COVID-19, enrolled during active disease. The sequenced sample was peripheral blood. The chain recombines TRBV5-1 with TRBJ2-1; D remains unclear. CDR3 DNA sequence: TGCGCCAGCAGCTTTTGGCCTAATGAGCAGTTCTTC. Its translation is CASSFWPNEQFF.